The clone carrying this T cell receptor beta chain occurred a few times. This sample was taken from a study of T cell repertoires in aging, cancer and after chemotherapy. Background on the study: Patients with chronic lymphocytic leukemia were sampled before and after fludarabine- or bendamustine-based chemotherapy.

Multiplex touch-down PCR with TRB-A/B primers amplified rearranged V-D-J TRB sequences. One entry per CDR3 protein results from TCRdb running MiXCR on the multiplex PCR reads. The sample lists approximately 6,700 distinct CDR3 sequences; approximately 22% were seen once. TCR beta rearrangements were amplified from peripheral blood genomic DNA. The CDR3 loop spans 14 amino acids. V dropped 5 bases and J dropped 4 bases, with 12 bases sitting between them. Germline CDR1 and CDR2: SGHTA and FQGNSA. The V gene is TRBV7-2, the J gene TRBJ1-3; D unresolved. The sequenced sample consisted of blood. The source is a human donor with a blood cancer. Written as DNA, the CDR3 is TGTGCCAGCAGCCTGACCGCAACAGGAAACACCATATATTTT. Its translation: CASSLTATGNTIYF.